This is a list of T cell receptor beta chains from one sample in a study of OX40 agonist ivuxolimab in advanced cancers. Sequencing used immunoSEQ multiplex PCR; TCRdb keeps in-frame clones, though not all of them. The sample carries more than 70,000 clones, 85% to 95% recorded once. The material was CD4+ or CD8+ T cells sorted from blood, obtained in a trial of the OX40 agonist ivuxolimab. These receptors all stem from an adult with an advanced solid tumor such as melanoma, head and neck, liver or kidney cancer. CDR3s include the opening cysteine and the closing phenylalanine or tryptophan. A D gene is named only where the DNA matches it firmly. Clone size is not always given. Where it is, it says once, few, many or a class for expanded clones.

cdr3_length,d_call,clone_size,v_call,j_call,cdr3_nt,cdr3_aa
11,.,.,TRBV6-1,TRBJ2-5,TGTGCCAGCAGTTCCCGAGAGACCCAGTACTTC,CASSSRETQYF
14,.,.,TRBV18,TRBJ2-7,TGTGCCAGCTCACTAACTGACAGGGAGGTAGAGCAGTACTTC,CASSLTDREVEQYF
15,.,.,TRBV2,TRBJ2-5,TGTGCCAGCAGGGCCCAGAGCGGAGCCCAAGAGACCCAGTACTTC,CASRAQSGAQETQYF
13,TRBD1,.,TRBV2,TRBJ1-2,TGTGCCAGCATTAAGACAGGGGATCCTAGGAACACCTTC,CASIKTGDPRNTF
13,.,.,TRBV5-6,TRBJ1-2,TGTGCCAGCAGCTTGGACAGGACCTATGGCTACACCTTC,CASSLDRTYGYTF
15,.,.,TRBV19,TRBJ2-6,TGTGCCAGTAGTTCCTCGGGTACCGGGGCCAACGTCCTGACTTTC,CASSSSGTGANVLTF
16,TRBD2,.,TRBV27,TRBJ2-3,TGTGCCAGCACTAATAACGGAGGGAGGGGCACAGATACGCAGTATTTT,CASTNNGGRGTDTQYF
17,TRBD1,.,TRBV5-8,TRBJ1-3,TGTGCCAGCAGCTCTCGGACAGGGGGAAGCTCTGGAAACACCATATATTTT,CASSSRTGGSSGNTIYF
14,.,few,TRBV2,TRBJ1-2,TGTGCCAGCAGTGGGGCAGTTCGGGGGTCTGGCTACACCTTC,CASSGAVRGSGYTF
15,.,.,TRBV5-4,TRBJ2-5,TGTGCCAGCTCCGGACGGGATTCTGAACAAGAGACCCAGTACTTC,CASSGRDSEQETQYF
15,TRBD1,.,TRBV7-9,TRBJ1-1,TGTGCCAGCAGCTTAGGTTGGACAGGGGGGACTGAAGCTTTCTTT,CASSLGWTGGTEAFF
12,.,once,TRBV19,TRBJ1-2,TGTGCCAGTAGTATAACGGACTATGGCTACACCTTC,CASSITDYGYTF
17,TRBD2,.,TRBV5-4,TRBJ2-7,TGTGCCAGCAGCCTGGGACTAGCGGGAAAAGGCCCCAACGAGCAGTACTTC,CASSLGLAGKGPNEQYF
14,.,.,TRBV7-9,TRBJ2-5,TGTGCCAGCAGCTTAGGGGGGTCTCTCGAGACCCAGTACTTC,CASSLGGSLETQYF
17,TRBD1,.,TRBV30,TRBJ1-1,TGTGCCTGGAGTAGGGCTTATAGGGGGCGCATGAACACTGAAGCTTTCTTT,CAWSRAYRGRMNTEAFF
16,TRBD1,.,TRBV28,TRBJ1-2,TGTGCCAGCAGTTTATCTCCCAACAGGGGCAGCTATGGCTACACCTTC,CASSLSPNRGSYGYTF